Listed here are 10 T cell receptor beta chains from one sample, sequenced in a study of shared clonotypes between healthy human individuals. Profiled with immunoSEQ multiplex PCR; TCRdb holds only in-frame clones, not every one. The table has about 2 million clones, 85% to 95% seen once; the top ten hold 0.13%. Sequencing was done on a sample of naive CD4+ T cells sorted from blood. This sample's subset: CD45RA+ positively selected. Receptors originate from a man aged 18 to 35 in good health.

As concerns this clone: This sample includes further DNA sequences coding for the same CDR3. CDR3 bases: TGTGCCAGCTCACAAGGGACAGGGGGTACCTACGAGCAGTACTTC. Protein product: CASSQGTGGTYEQYF. The genes are TRBV18 and TRBJ2-7; 11 bases map to TRBD1. The CDR3 has 15 amino acids. Germline V gene lookup returns CDR1 KGHSH and CDR2 LQKENI. Trimming at V came to 4 bases and at J to 2 bases, leaving 4 bases not matched to a gene.

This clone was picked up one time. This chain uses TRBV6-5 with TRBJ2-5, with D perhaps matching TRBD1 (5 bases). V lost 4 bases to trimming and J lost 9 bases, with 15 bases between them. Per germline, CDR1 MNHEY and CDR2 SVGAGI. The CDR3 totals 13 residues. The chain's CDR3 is CASSLEKGLAQYF. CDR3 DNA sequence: TGTGCCAGCAGTTTAGAGAAGGGGCTAGCCCAGTACTTC.

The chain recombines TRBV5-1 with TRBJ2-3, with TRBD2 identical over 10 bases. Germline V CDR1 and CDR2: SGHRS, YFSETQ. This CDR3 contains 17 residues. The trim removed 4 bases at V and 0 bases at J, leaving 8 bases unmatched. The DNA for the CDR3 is TGCGCCAGCAGCCCCAGCCTAGCGGGGGCTAGCACAGATACGCAGTATTTT. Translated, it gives CASSPSLAGASTDTQYF.

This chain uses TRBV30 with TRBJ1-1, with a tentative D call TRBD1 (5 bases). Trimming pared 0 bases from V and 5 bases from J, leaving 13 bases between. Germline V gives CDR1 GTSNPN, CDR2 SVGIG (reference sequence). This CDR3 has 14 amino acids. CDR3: CAWSVGRVYTEAFF. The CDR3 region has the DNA TGTGCCTGGAGTGTAGGCAGGGTGTATACTGAAGCTTTCTTT.

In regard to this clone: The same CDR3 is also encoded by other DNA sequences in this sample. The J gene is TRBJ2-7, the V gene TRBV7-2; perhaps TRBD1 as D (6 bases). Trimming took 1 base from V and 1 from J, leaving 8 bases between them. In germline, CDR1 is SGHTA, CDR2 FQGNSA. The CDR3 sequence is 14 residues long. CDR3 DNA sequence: TGTGCCAGCAGCTTAGAACAGGGATCCTACGAGCAGTACTTC. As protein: CASSLEQGSYEQYF.

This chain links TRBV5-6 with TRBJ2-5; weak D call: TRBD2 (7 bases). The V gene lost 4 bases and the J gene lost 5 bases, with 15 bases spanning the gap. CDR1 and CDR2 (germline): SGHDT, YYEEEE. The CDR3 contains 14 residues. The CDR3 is CASSNTQGGETQYF. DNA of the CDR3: TGTGCCAGCAGCAACACACAGGGAGGGGAGACCCAGTACTTC. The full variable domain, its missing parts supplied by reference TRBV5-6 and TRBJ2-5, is DAGVTQSPTHLIKTRGQQVTLRCSPKSGHDTVSWYQQALGQGPQFIFQYYEEEERQRGNFPDRFSGHQFPNYSSELNVNALLLGDSALYLCASSNTQGGETQYFGPGTRLLVL.

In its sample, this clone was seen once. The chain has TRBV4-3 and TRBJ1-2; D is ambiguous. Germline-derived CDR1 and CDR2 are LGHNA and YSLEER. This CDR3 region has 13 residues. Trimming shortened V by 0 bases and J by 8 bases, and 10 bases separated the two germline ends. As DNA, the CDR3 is TGCGCCAGCAGCCAAGAGGTCGGAGCCGGCTACACCTTC. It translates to CASSQEVGAGYTF.

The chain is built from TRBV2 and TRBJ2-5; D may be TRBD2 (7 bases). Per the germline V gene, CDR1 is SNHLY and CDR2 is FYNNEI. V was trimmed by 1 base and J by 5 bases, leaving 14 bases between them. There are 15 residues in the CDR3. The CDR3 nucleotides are TGTGCCAGCAGTGAAGAGGCAGGGGAGGGGGAGACCCAGTACTTC. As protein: CASSEEAGEGETQYF.

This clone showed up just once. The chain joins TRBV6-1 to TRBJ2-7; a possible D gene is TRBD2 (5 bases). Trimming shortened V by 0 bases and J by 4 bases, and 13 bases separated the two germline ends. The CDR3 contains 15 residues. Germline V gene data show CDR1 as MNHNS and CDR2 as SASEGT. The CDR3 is CASSEAGLRWYEQYF. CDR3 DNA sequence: TGTGCCAGCAGTGAAGCCGGACTGAGGTGGTACGAGCAGTACTTC.

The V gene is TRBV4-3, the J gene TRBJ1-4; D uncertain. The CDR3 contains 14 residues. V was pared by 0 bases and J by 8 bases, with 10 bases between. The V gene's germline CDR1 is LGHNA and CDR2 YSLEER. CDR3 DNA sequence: TGCGCCAGCAGCCAAGATCAAATGGGCGAAAAACTGTTTTTT. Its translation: CASSQDQMGEKLFF.